This T cell receptor (beta chain) was sequenced during a study of spatial heterogeneity in lung cancer. Study overall: Beta-chain sequences consistently outnumbered alpha-chain sequences in detection.

Study-wide findings and caveats: Tumor T cells had an estimated coverage that came to about 7% for alpha chains and around 12% for beta chains. The study found that expanded intratumoral alpha and beta TCR counts tracked tumor mutation counts.

Time point given: sample taken at primary tumor resection. Tumor, nontumor lung or frozen PBMC supplied whole RNA, sequenced without sorting. CDR1 and CDR2 (germline): LGHNA, YNFKEQ. The CDR3 sequence is 17 residues long. Between the trimmed V and J ends, which lost 0 bases and 7 bases, there was a span of 21 bases. This clonotype rates as medium-sized (0.01 to 0.1%). Its specificity is unknown. TCRdb processed the 5' RACE reads anew with MiXCR; each CDR3 protein has one entry. The sample includes around 7,500 distinct CDR3 sequences, 13% of them seen just once. The chain links TRBV4-2 to TRBJ1-1; perhaps TRBD1 as D (5 bases). The sequences come from lung tumor tissue, collected at surgery. This clonotype was obtained from a male donor with early-stage non-small cell lung cancer. The CDR3 bases are TGTGCCAGCAGCCAAGATGCTTTAGGGGCCGCCCCCTATGAAGCTTTCTTT. Translation: CASSQDALGAAPYEAFF.